What follows are 22 T cell receptor beta chains derived from one specimen sequenced in a study of T-cell reconstitution after alpha-beta-depleted transplantation in children (dated by TCRdb to the mid-2010s). To prepare the library, PCR was applied. The sequencing machine was an Illumina HiSeq 2500. TCR library preparation used molecular barcoding, with unique molecular identifiers applied to normalize quantification of the TCRbeta repertoire. TCRdb applied fastp at Q25 and MiXCR to the public reads, then kept only in-frame beta chains. Every CDR3 protein is listed once, alongside the most common genes and DNA of its rows. The sample profile shows 380,000 or so distinct CDR3 sequences; 10% to 15% of them were found once. Together, the top ten hold roughly 4.5% of the sample. The sample was PBMCs, taken from the stem cell graft. These receptors originate from a human donor who donated a stem cell graft to a child with Fanconi anemia.

This clonotype was seen more than once but under ten times. V usage is TRBV3-1 and J usage is TRBJ1-1; no firm D call. The CDR3 runs 14 residues. Germline lookup yields CDR1 LGHDT and CDR2 YNNKEL (reference sequence). V lost 1 base and J lost 4, with 10 bases in between. The CDR3 reads CASSQGHGSTEAFF. The DNA of the CDR3 is TGTGCCAGCAGCCAAGGTCACGGAAGCACTGAAGCTTTCTTT.

This clonotype has a handful of counts. V and J are TRBV7-2 and TRBJ1-1, with D perhaps TRBD1 (6 bases). V dropped 1 base and J dropped 5 bases, with 17 bases sitting between them. CDR3 length equals 16 residues. Germline CDR1 and CDR2: SGHTA and FQGNSA. CDR3 protein: CASSLGPSRGQTEAFF. In nucleotides, the CDR3 is TGTGCCAGCAGCTTAGGTCCCTCCCGGGGGCAGACTGAAGCTTTCTTT.

This clonotype came up a few times. The chain is built from TRBV12-3 or TRBV12-4 and TRBJ2-3; maybe TRBD2 (5 bases). V lost 4 bases to trimming and J lost 7 bases, with 9 bases between them. The CDR3 contains 12 residues. CDR3 nucleotides: TGTGCCAGCAGTTACGGGGTGCATACGCAGTATTTT. It encodes CASSYGVHTQYF.

The V call is TRBV29-1, the J call TRBJ1-1, with TRBD1 as a possible D gene (6 bases). V was clipped by 7 bases and J by 0 bases, with 21 bases between them. Germline V CDR1 and CDR2: SQVTM, ANQGSEA. CDR3 length: 16 residues. The CDR3 reads CSAMAPTQGVNTEAFF. The CDR3 DNA reads as TGCAGCGCCATGGCACCCACACAGGGAGTGAACACTGAAGCTTTCTTT.

This clonotype was counted between two and nine times. V gene TRBV20-1 combines with J gene TRBJ2-1; a weak D match, TRBD2 (5 bases). Germline V gene sequence: CDR1 DFQATT, CDR2 SNEGSKA (reference sequence). CDR3 size: 15 residues. Deletions cut 4 bases from V and 0 bases from J, with 13 bases between. CDR3 loop: CSATPPGSSYNEQFF. Written as DNA, the CDR3 is TGCAGTGCTACCCCCCCGGGGAGCTCCTACAATGAGCAGTTCTTC.

CDR3 in amino acids: CASRVERTEAFF. The CDR3 DNA reads as TGTGCCAGCAGGGTGGAACGCACTGAAGCTTTCTTT. V and J are TRBV6-2 or TRBV6-3 and TRBJ1-1; D is ambiguous. Germline V gene data show CDR1 as MNHEY and CDR2 as SVGEGT. Trimming left V 6 bases short and J 4 bases short, with 9 bases between. The CDR3 is made up of 12 amino acids.

The sample holds a few counts of this clonotype. The CDR3 DNA reads TGTGCCAGCAGCTCCGACCCGGGACGGAACACTGAAGCTTTCTTT. Translation: CASSSDPGRNTEAFF. J is TRBJ1-1 and V is TRBV13; TRBD1 is a possible D gene (5 bases). V lost 4 bases and J lost 1, with 13 bases in between. The CDR3 covers 15 residues. CDR1 is PRHDT and CDR2 is FYEKMQ in the germline V gene (reference sequence).

This clonotype was detected ten times or more. The CDR3 reads CSVRTPNYGYTF. For the CDR3, the DNA is TGCAGCGTGAGGACACCTAACTATGGCTACACCTTC. This chain connects TRBV29-1 to TRBJ1-2, with TRBD1 as a possible D gene (5 bases). The germline V gene encodes CDR1 SQVTM and CDR2 ANQGSEA. V was cut by 6 bases and J by 0 bases, with 8 bases left in between. This CDR3 has 12 residues.

CDR3 bases: TGTGCCAGCAGCTTAGTAGTGGCCGGACTTACAGGGGGCGACACAGATACGCAGTATTTT. Translation: CASSLVVAGLTGGDTDTQYF. This chain connects TRBV11-2 to TRBJ2-3; 9 nucleotides align to TRBD1. J gave up 2 bases and V 1 base, and 16 bases lay outside the gene matches. Germline values: CDR1 SGHAT, CDR2 FQNNGV. CDR3 length: 20 residues.

The chain recombines TRBV12-3 or TRBV12-4 with TRBJ2-7, with TRBD2 matching over 7 bases. The CDR3 consists of 15 residues. J lost 5 bases, V lost 2 bases, and 9 bases had no gene match. The CDR3 DNA is TGTGCCAGCAGTTTAAGGTTGGGAGGGTTGGACGAGCAGTACGTC. The encoded protein is CASSLRLGGLDEQYV.

This clonotype appeared a single time. The chain couples TRBV7-6 to TRBJ2-5; D is tentatively TRBD1 or TRBD2 (6 bases each). The CDR3 runs to 14 residues. The germline V gene encodes CDR1 SGHVS and CDR2 FNYEAQ. Trimming took off 5 bases at V and 4 bases at J, with 14 bases between the two ends. The CDR3 DNA sequence: TGTGCCAGCAGCACCCTACGGGGGCGAGAGACCCAGTACTTC. This translates into CASSTLRGRETQYF.

The chain couples TRBV12-3 or TRBV12-4 to TRBJ2-1; 8 bases agree with TRBD1. The CDR3 contains 15 residues. Trimming cost V 0 bases and J 8 bases; bases outside gene matches: 6. CDR3 DNA sequence: TGTGCCAGCAGTTTAGCGGGGACAGGCGTACATGAGCAGTTCTTC. Translation gives CASSLAGTGVHEQFF.

V usage is TRBV5-6 and J usage is TRBJ1-2, with 12 bases identical to TRBD1. V dropped 0 bases and J dropped 6; count of bases not matched to a gene: 6. The CDR3 loop spans 16 amino acids. Looked up from germline, CDR1 is SGHDT and CDR2 is YYEEEE. CDR3 sequence: CASSLAGTGGGDGYTF. The CDR3 DNA reads TGTGCCAGCAGCTTGGCCGGGACAGGGGGCGGAGATGGCTACACCTTC. The whole variable domain, filled in from reference TRBV5-6 and TRBJ1-2, reads DAGVTQSPTHLIKTRGQQVTLRCSPKSGHDTVSWYQQALGQGPQFIFQYYEEEERQRGNFPDRFSGHQFPNYSSELNVNALLLGDSALYLCASSLAGTGGGDGYTFGSGTRLTVV.

This chain connects TRBV20-1 to TRBJ2-1, with 13 nucleotides matching TRBD2. Germline CDR1 reads DFQATT; CDR2 reads SNEGSKA (reference sequence). This CDR3 contains 14 residues. The J segment lost 12 bases and the V segment lost 6 bases, leaving 11 bases of the junction unmatched. The CDR3 protein is CSARTSGGLRGQFF. CDR3 nucleotides: TGCAGTGCGCGGACTAGCGGGGGTTTAAGGGGGCAGTTCTTC.

This clonotype was counted at least ten times. V usage is TRBV18 and J usage is TRBJ1-5; D possibly corresponds to TRBD1 (5 bases). Germline V gene data show CDR1 as KGHSH and CDR2 as LQKENI. The CDR3 covers 13 residues. Deletions cut 8 bases from V and 7 bases from J, with 15 bases between. The CDR3 loop reads CASSPQGGQPQHF. CDR3 coding DNA: TGTGCCAGCAGCCCCCAGGGTGGGCAGCCCCAGCATTTT.

This clonotype occurred many times. The chain links TRBV4-2 to TRBJ1-5; 8 nucleotides match TRBD1. With V trimmed by 2 bases and J by 11 bases, 5 bases remained unmatched. This CDR3 is built from 13 residues. Germline-derived CDR1 and CDR2 are LGHNA and YNFKEQ. As DNA, the CDR3 is TGTGCCAGCAGCCAACAAAGGGGACAGGCCCAGCATTTT. It codes for CASSQQRGQAQHF.

A few counts support this clonotype. The chain is built from TRBV3-1 and TRBJ2-5; 9 positions match TRBD2. V lost 1 base to trimming and J lost 2 bases; unmatched junction nucleotides: 2. CDR1 is LGHDT, CDR2 YNNKEL, per germline (reference sequence). The CDR3 spans 15 residues. This CDR3 is CASSQGLAGQETQYF. Written as DNA, the CDR3 is TGTGCCAGCAGCCAAGGGCTAGCGGGGCAAGAGACCCAGTACTTC.

This clonotype was counted between two and nine times. This rearrangement joins TRBV7-9 to TRBJ2-2; 9 bases are a match to TRBD1. Germline CDR1 SEHNR, CDR2 FQNEAQ (reference sequence). CDR3 length equals 17 residues. V dropped 4 bases and J dropped 6; count of bases not matched to a gene: 12. CDR3 DNA: TGTGCCAGCAGCTCCGGGCCCCGGGACAGGGTAGCCGGGGAGCTGTTTTTT. This gives the protein CASSSGPRDRVAGELFF.

The chain combines TRBV5-1 with TRBJ2-1; maybe TRBD1 (5 bases). This CDR3 has 14 amino acids. Trimming removed 6 bases at V and 6 bases at J, with 16 bases between. The germline V gene encodes CDR1 SGHRS and CDR2 YFSETQ. CDR3 bases: TGCGCCAGCAAGCCCAGGGCCGAAATCAATGAGCAGTTCTTC. The encoded protein is CASKPRAEINEQFF.

This clonotype occurred a few times. The V gene is TRBV18, the J gene TRBJ1-1, with D unresolved. Trimming removed 2 bases at V and 5 bases at J, with 12 bases between. The CDR3 is 14 residues long. The V gene's germline CDR1 is KGHSH and CDR2 LQKENI. The CDR3 sequence is CASSPIGGETEAFF. In nucleotides, the CDR3 is TGTGCCAGCTCACCAATAGGTGGAGAAACTGAAGCTTTCTTT.

This clonotype was counted only a few times. The chain recombines TRBV29-1 with TRBJ2-5; 7 nucleotides align to TRBD1. The V and J ends lost 6 bases and 6 bases, in that order; junction bases with no gene match: 4. CDR1 and CDR2 from the germline V gene are SQVTM and ANQGSEA. There are 11 residues in the CDR3. CDR3 bases: TGCAGCGTCCGACAGGGTCAGACCCAGTACTTC. This codes for CSVRQGQTQYF.

This clonotype was seen at least ten times. The chain links TRBV7-2 to TRBJ2-1; unclear D gene. The V end lost 5 bases, the J end lost 9 bases, and 11 bases lay between the germline ends. Looked up from germline, CDR1 is SGHTA and CDR2 is FQGNSA. CDR3 length: 12 amino acids. The CDR3 reads CASSLGPFEQFF. The CDR3 DNA reads TGTGCCAGCAGCCTTGGACCGTTTGAGCAGTTCTTC. The complete variable domain, with remaining parts taken from reference TRBV7-2 and TRBJ2-1, reads GAGVSQSPSNKVTEKGKDVELRCDPISGHTALYWYRQSLGQGLEFLIYFQGNSAPDKSGLPSDRFSAERTGGSVSTLTIQRTQQEDSAVYLCASSLGPFEQFFGPGTRLTVL.